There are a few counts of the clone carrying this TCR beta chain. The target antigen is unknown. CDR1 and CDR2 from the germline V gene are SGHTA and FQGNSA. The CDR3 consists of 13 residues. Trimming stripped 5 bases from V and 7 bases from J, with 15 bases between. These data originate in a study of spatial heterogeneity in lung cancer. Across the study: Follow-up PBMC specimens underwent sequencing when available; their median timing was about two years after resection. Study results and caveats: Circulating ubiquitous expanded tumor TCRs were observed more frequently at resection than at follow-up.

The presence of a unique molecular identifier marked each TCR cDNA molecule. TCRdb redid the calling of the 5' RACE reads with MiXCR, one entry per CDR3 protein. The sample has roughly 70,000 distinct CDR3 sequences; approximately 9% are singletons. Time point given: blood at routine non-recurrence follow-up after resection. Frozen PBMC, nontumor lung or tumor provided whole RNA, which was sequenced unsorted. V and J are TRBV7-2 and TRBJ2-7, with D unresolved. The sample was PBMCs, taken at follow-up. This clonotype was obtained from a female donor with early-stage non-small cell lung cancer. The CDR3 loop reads CASSQPPGREQYF. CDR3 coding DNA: TGTGCCAGCAGCCAACCCCCTGGTAGGGAGCAGTACTTC.